This TCR beta chain came from a study of blood T cell repertoires in COVID-19. The CDR3 consists of 13 residues. The ends lost 5 bases at V and 5 bases at J; junction bases unmatched: 6. The germline V gene encodes CDR1 SGHTA and CDR2 FQGNSA. Only in-frame clones appear in the TCRdb table, and some are missing; sequencing was by immunoSEQ multiplex PCR. This repertoire shows some 200,000 clones, approximately 82% found once; its top ten account for around a sixth. Sequenced: PBMCs or T cells enriched from blood (not recorded which). The sequence was collected from a woman aged 45-60 years who had recovered from COVID-19. The rearrangement links TRBV7-2 to TRBJ2-7; 7 bases agree with TRBD1. The chain's CDR3 is CASSPTGIDEQYF. In DNA, the CDR3 is TGTGCCAGCAGCCCGACAGGGATCGACGAGCAGTACTTC.